This T cell receptor (beta chain) was observed in a study of blood T cell repertoires in COVID-19. In the study overall: Samples representing acute and convalescent COVID-19 were sourced from the United States, Italy and Spain. T cells, B-cell-depleted T cells, or PBMCs supplied cDNA or gDNA.

Germline CDR1 reads KGHSH; CDR2 reads LQKENI. This CDR3 has 13 residues. V dropped 6 bases and J dropped 9 bases, with 15 bases sitting between them. In the original analysis: Reference gene primer amplification yielded estimated nucleated cell counts. The table came from immunoSEQ multiplex PCR; TCRdb's copy has only in-frame clones and leaves some out. V and J calls and clone size are those listed in that table; D and trimming were worked out from the DNA. The sample records 70,000 to 90,000 clones, around 78% being singletons. The genes are TRBV18 and TRBJ2-1; D is perhaps TRBD2 (5 bases). Sample: peripheral blood. This sequence was found in a human donor in a cohort sampled during active COVID-19. CDR3 coding DNA: TGTGCCAGCTCGCCAGAAAGGGAGCTTGAGCAGTTCTTC. This translates into CASSPERELEQFF.